A selection of T cell receptor beta chains follows, all from one sample in a study of blood T cell repertoires in COVID-19. Data came from immunoSEQ multiplex PCR; TCRdb stores just in-frame clones and leaves some out. This table has approximately 490,000 clones, about nine tenths appearing once. The sample comprised PBMCs or T cells enriched from blood (not recorded which). The receptors come from a woman in her fifties or sixties who had recovered from COVID-19. CDR3s leave out the opening cysteine and the closing phenylalanine or tryptophan.

TRBV3-1/TRBV3-2	TRBJ1-1	ASSQGAIMGAF
TRBV29-1	TRBJ1-2	SVEAQGAEYGYT
TRBV5-5	TRBJ2-1	ASSLARNLGGEQF
TRBV18	TRBJ1-5	ASSAGVSGNQPQH
TRBV11-3	TRBJ1-1	ASSLLGGRMNTEAF
TRBV13	TRBJ1-1	ASSLRGLNTEAF
TRBV24-1	TRBJ1-4	ATSDFVLYRAVITNEKLF
TRBV20-1	TRBJ2-1	SASDWASPSNEQF
TRBV11-2	TRBJ2-1	ASSPMGLAGGYNEQF
TRBV27	TRBJ1-2	ASTPRPLPTVHGYT
TRBV28	TRBJ2-5	ASSLTGTQY
TRBV7-9	TRBJ2-3	ASERDTHLGSTDTQY
TRBV10-3	TRBJ1-1	AISESIPGGVDGF
TRBV19	TRBJ1-5	ASSDVRGQAQH
TRBV19	TRBJ2-2	ASSRGLTGGSTGELF
TRBV13	TRBJ2-3	ASSQGSRGGLGTDTQY
TRBV30	TRBJ2-5	AWEPGQGPQETQY
TRBV19	TRBJ1-6	ASSIIGVSGSPLH
TRBV5-1	TRBJ1-1	ASSLEAGGEAF
TRBV5-1	TRBJ1-4	ASSLAEGAGEKLF